The present T cell receptor (beta chain) was sequenced within a study of CD8 T cells in ankylosing spondylitis. Study results and caveats: Enrichment of disease-linked clones was reportedly significant in matched ankylosing spondylitis synovial fluid.

Quantitative 5'-RACE with molecular barcodes produced the TCR beta libraries. TCRdb reprocessed the 5' RACE reads with MiXCR, giving one entry per CDR3 protein. The sample yields about 220,000 distinct CDR3 sequences, 25% to 30% seen once. Remarks on this clonotype: The antigen remains undetermined.

Germline CDR1 reads ENHRY; CDR2 reads SYGVKD. This CDR3 is 15 amino acids long. Trimming removed 6 bases from V and 3 bases from J, with 14 bases in between. This TCR was sampled from a male donor with ankylosing spondylitis or in good health (not recorded which). V gene TRBV10-3 combines with J gene TRBJ2-2; D possibly uses TRBD1 or TRBD2 (5 bases each). The sequenced material came from blood, either unsorted or a sorted T cell fraction (not recorded which). CDR3 loop: CAIRVGTLDTGELFF. In nucleotides, the CDR3 is TGTGCCATCAGGGTCGGGACCCTGGACACCGGGGAGCTGTTTTTT.